Here is one T cell receptor (beta chain) with its context. Authors' data handling: How many nucleated cells were present was estimated from reference gene primer amplification. This table comes from immunoSEQ multiplex PCR, and its TCRdb copy is limited to in-frame clones, with some not included. That table supplies the V and J calls and clone size; D and trimming were determined from the DNA. The sample holds around 200,000 clones, 86% seen once. This sample is part of a study of blood T cell repertoires in COVID-19. Across the study: Spain, Italy and the United States supplied samples that represented acute and convalescent COVID-19. Nucleic acid was either cDNA or gDNA, and it came from T cells, B-cell-depleted T cells, or PBMCs.

In germline, CDR1 is MDHEN, CDR2 SYDVKM. The CDR3 runs to 21 residues. V gave up 5 bases and J gave up 5 bases, with 36 bases separating them. The sequence was obtained from a man aged 65 to 85 with acute or convalescent COVID-19. The chain carries TRBV28 and TRBJ1-1; D unresolved. The sample was peripheral blood. CDR3 sequence: CASSPLVWAGSRISRETEAFF. In nucleotides, the CDR3 is TGTGCCAGCAGTCCTCTTGTCTGGGCGGGATCTCGGATCTCACGCGAAACTGAAGCTTTCTTT.